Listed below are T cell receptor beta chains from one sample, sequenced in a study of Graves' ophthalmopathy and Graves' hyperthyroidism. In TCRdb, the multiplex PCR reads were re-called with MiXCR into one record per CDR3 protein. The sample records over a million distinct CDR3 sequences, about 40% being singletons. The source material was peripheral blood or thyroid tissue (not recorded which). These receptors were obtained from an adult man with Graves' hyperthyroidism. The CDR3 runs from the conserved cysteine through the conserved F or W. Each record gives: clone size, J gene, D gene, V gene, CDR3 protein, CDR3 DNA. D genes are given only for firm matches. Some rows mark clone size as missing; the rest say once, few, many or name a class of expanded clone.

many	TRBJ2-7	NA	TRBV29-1	CSVVLLAPRGEQYF	TGCAGCGTTGTCCTCCTAGCCCCGAGGGGGGAGCAGTACTTC
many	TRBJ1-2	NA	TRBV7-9	CASSNRDYGYTF	TGCGCCAGCAGTAACAGGGATTATGGCTACACCTTC
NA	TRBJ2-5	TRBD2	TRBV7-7	CASSPRTSLPGTQYF	TGTGCCAGCAGCCCTAGGACTAGTCTTCCTGGGACCCAGTACTTC
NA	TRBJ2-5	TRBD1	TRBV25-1	CASSELGLLGPRDRGPWAQETQYF	TGTGCCAGCAGTGAATTGGGTCTCTTGGGCCCCCGGGACAGGGGGCCCTGGGCCCAAGAGACCCAGTACTTC
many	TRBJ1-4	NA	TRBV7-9	CASSSGTFGEKLFF	TGTGCCAGCAGCTCCGGGACGTTTGGAGAAAAACTGTTTTTT
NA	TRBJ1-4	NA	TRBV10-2	CASSEPTQKLFF	TGCGCCAGCAGTGAGCCGACCCAAAAACTGTTTTTT
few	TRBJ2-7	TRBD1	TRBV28	CASSSRDRGVEQYF	TGTGCCAGCAGTTCCCGGGACAGGGGGGTCGAGCAGTACTTC
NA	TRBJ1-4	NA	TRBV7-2	CASSLKSGAGEKLFF	TGTGCCAGCAGCTTAAAGTCAGGGGCTGGCGAAAAACTGTTTTTT
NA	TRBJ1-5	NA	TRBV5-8	CASSRGHLF	TGTGCCAGCAGTCGTGGCCACTTATTT
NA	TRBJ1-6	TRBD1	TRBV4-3	CASSQEATGGNSPLHF	TGCGCCAGCAGCCAAGAGGCGACAGGGGGGAATTCACCCCTCCACTTT
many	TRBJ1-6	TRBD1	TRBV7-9	CASSFPRGTGVESPLHF	TGTGCCAGCAGCTTCCCCCGCGGGACAGGGGTGGAATCACCCCTCCACTTT
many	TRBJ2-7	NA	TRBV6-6	CARMGEQYF	TGTGCCAGGATGGGGGAGCAGTACTTC
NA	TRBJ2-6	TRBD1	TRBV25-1	CASRRTGSYQVTGANVLTF	TGTGCCAGCAGGAGGACAGGCAGTTACCAGGTTACTGGGGCCAACGTCCTGACTTTC
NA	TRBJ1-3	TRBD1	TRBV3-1	CASRSAGQSIATIYF	TGTGCCAGCAGATCCGCGGGACAGAGCATAGCCACCATATATTTT
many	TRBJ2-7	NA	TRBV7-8	CASSLVGAQEQYF	TGTGCCAGCAGCTTAGTGGGGGCGCAGGAGCAGTACTTC
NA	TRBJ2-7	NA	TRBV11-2	CASTSSRGIWNEQYF	TGTGCCAGCACGTCCTCAAGGGGCATTTGGAATGAGCAGTACTTC
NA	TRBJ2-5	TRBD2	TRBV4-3	CASSQVGGGALKTQYF	TGCGCCAGCAGCCAAGTAGGCGGGGGGGCCTTAAAGACCCAGTACTTC
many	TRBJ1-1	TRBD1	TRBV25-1	CASSLEGTGSFNTEAFF	TGTGCCAGCAGCCTGGAAGGGACAGGATCTTTTAACACTGAAGCTTTCTTT
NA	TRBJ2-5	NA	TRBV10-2	CASSADRQRKTQYF	TGCGCCAGCAGTGCCGATCGGCAGCGCAAGACCCAGTACTTC
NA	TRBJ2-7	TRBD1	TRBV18	CASSTKGQGKQYF	TGTGCCAGCTCCACGAAGGGACAGGGTAAGCAGTACTTC
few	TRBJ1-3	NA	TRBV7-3	CASSLTLGNTIYF	TGTGCCAGCAGCTTAACTCTTGGAAACACCATATATTTT
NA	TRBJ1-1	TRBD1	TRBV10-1	CASSTGTGVMNTEAFF	TGCGCCAGCAGTACCGGGACAGGGGTCATGAACACTGAAGCTTTCTTT
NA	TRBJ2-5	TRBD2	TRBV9	CASSLPPWREGGETQYF	TGTGCCAGCAGCCTACCCCCTTGGCGGGAGGGAGGAGAGACCCAGTACTTC
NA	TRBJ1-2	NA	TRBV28	CASSPPLSPADTF	TGTGCCAGCAGTCCCCCTCTTTCCCCGGCAGACACCTTC
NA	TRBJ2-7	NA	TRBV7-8	CASSQVGMTSNWTYEQYF	TGTGCCAGCAGCCAAGTGGGGATGACGAGTAACTGGACCTACGAGCAGTACTTC
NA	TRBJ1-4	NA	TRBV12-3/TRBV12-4	CASSLQGVEKLFF	TGTGCCAGCAGTTTACAGGGAGTTGAAAAACTGTTTTTT
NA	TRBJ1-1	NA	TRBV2	CASRSPGAGTEAFF	TGTGCCAGCAGATCCCCGGGGGCGGGCACTGAAGCTTTCTTT
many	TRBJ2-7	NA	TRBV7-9	CASSLTRDLHYEQYF	TGTGCCAGCAGCTTAACCAGGGATCTCCACTACGAGCAGTACTTC
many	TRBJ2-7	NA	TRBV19	CASSWGERPYEQYF	TGTGCCAGTAGTTGGGGGGAGAGGCCCTACGAGCAGTACTTC
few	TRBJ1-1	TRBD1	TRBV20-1	CSAGGGTGGIQF	TGCAGTGCTGGGGGCGGGACAGGGGGAATTCAATTC
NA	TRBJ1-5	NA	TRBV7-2	CASSLQQGHQPQHF	TGTGCCAGCAGTTTACAGCAGGGGCATCAGCCCCAGCATTTT
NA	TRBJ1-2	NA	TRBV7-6	CASSTRDAGYGYTF	TGTGCCAGCAGCACCAGGGATGCTGGCTATGGCTACACCTTC
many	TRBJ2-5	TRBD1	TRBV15	CATSRVGTGLETQYF	TGTGCCACCAGCAGAGTCGGGACAGGGCTAGAGACCCAGTACTTC
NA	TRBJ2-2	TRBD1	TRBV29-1	CSVARQGANTGELFF	TGCAGCGTTGCGAGGCAGGGGGCGAACACCGGGGAGCTGTTTTTT
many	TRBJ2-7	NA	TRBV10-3	CAISAPSPMGREGYHEQYF	TGTGCCATCAGTGCGCCCAGTCCTATGGGGCGCGAGGGTTACCACGAGCAGTACTTC
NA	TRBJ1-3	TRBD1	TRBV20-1	CSGQGGTALDTIYF	TGCAGTGGGCAAGGGGGGACAGCCCTCGACACCATATATTTT
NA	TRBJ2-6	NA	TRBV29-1	CSVRGVAGANVLTF	TGCAGCGTTCGAGGGGTAGCGGGGGCCAACGTCCTGACTTTC
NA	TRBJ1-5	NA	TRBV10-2	CASSDHERPQHF	TGCGCCAGCAGTGATCACGAGCGGCCCCAGCATTTT
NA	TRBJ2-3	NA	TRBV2	CASTQAHSTDTQYF	TGTGCCAGCACACAGGCCCATAGCACAGATACGCAGTATTTT
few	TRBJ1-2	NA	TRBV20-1	CSAGGPDTDYGYTF	TGCAGTGCTGGGGGGCCTGACACCGACTATGGCTACACCTTC
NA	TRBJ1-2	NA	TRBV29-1	CSLGLGNYGYTF	TGCAGCTTGGGCCTGGGGAACTATGGCTACACCTTC
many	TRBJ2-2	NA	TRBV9	CASWDGRTGELFF	TGTGCCAGCTGGGACGGACGCACCGGGGAGCTGTTTTTT
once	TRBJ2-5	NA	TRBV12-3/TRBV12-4	CASSRRGDQETQYF	TGTGCCAGCAGTCGGCGTGGGGACCAAGAGACCCAGTACTTC
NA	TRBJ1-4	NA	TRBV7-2	CAWSGNSNEKLFF	TGTGCCTGGTCTGGTAATTCTAATGAAAAACTGTTTTTT
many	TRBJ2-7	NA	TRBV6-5	CASFSDRYEQYF	TGTGCCAGCTTTTCGGACCGCTACGAGCAGTACTTC
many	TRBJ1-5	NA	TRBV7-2	CASSSGPRGNQPQHF	TGTGCCAGCAGCTCCGGGCCTAGAGGCAATCAGCCCCAGCATTTT
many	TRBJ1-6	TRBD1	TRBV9	CASSDPGQGTNSPLHF	TGTGCCAGCAGCGACCCGGGACAGGGGACCAATTCACCCCTCCACTTT
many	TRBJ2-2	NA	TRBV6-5	CASKTGETGELFF	TGTGCCTCCAAAACGGGCGAGACCGGGGAGCTGTTTTTT
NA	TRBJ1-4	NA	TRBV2	CASSSFRTATNEKLFF	TGTGCCAGCAGTTCATTTCGGACAGCAACTAATGAAAAACTGTTTTTT
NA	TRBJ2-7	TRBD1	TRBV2	CASSEDLDRVYEQYF	TGTGCCAGCAGTGAAGACCTGGACAGGGTTTACGAGCAGTACTTC
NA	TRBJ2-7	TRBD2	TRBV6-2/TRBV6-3	CASSEGLAGVEQYF	TGTGCCAGCAGTGAAGGACTAGCGGGGGTTGAGCAGTACTTC